Detailed here is one T cell receptor (beta chain). This record comes from a study of blood T cell repertoires in COVID-19. The germline gives CDR1 SNHLY, CDR2 FYNNEI. CDR3 length: 13 residues. V dropped 7 bases and J dropped 0 bases, with 8 bases sitting between them. Sequenced by immunoSEQ multiplex PCR; TCRdb stores in-frame clones only, minus some. This sample carries tens of thousands of clones, 85% of them seen once, and the ten largest clones take about 14%. The sequence derives from a woman aged 65 to 85 with acute or convalescent COVID-19. Sequenced: peripheral blood. The chain combines TRBV2 with TRBJ2-3; D is unresolved. CDR3 protein: CASNWASTDTQYF. The CDR3 DNA follows: TGTGCCAGCAACTGGGCGAGCACAGATACGCAGTATTTT.